Listed below are T cell receptor beta chains from one sample, sequenced in a study of response to subunit inactivated influenza vaccine. TCRdb re-analysed the RT-PCR reads in MiXCR, keeping a single row per CDR3 protein. The sample carries fewer than 600,000 distinct CDR3 sequences, approximately 7.2% recorded once. Specimen: PBMCs from blood, collected approximately 25 months after vaccination. All receptors derive from a man aged 50 to 75 who received an inactivated influenza vaccine. Both conserved end residues are part of each CDR3. D genes are given only for firm matches. The size entry is marked missing in some rows and otherwise reads once, few, many or a size class.

>many|TRBV27|.|TRBJ1-6
CASSYRSSYNSPLHF
TGTGCCAGCAGCTATCGGAGCTCCTATAATTCACCCCTCCACTTT
>many|TRBV7-2|.|TRBJ2-7
CASSLGGRPTYEQYF
TGTGCCAGCAGCTTAGGCGGGCGGCCTACCTACGAGCAGTACTTC
>.|TRBV5-5|TRBD1|TRBJ1-4
CASRAGTEFEKLFF
TGTGCCAGCAGGGCCGGGACAGAGTTTGAAAAACTGTTTTTT
>.|TRBV2|.|TRBJ2-7
CASPDIRDKDEQYF
TGTGCCAGCCCCGACATTCGGGACAAAGACGAGCAGTACTTC
>many|TRBV20-1|TRBD1|TRBJ1-2
CSAEIQGAAILLPYGYTF
TGCAGTGCTGAGATACAGGGGGCTGCGATCCTTCTACCCTATGGCTACACCTTC
>.|TRBV7-2|TRBD1|TRBJ2-4
CASSLAFYRDRGNIQYF
TGTGCCAGCAGCTTAGCCTTCTACCGGGACAGGGGAAACATTCAGTACTTC
>.|TRBV5-1|.|TRBJ2-2
CASSLGGVGTGELFF
TGCGCCAGCAGCTTGGGTGGAGTTGGCACCGGGGAGCTGTTTTTT
>few|TRBV20-1|.|TRBJ2-2
CSAIPASRNTGELFF
TGCAGTGCAATCCCCGCTAGCAGGAACACCGGGGAGCTGTTTTTT
>few|TRBV20-1|TRBD2|TRBJ2-1
CSARSPSGRVNEQFF
TGCAGTGCTAGGAGTCCTAGCGGGAGGGTCAATGAGCAGTTCTTC
>many|TRBV12-3/TRBV12-4|.|TRBJ1-5
CASSFSRDQPQHF
TGTGCCAGCAGCTTTTCCCGGGATCAGCCCCAGCATTTT
>many|TRBV6-6|.|TRBJ1-2
CASRDSINYGYTF
TGTGCCAGCAGGGACAGTATCAACTATGGCTACACCTTC
>.|TRBV5-6|.|TRBJ2-4
CASSLGEARYF
TGTGCCAGCAGCTTAGGAGAGGCTCGGTACTTC
>few|TRBV15|.|TRBJ1-5
CATSSYLANQPQHF
TGTGCCACCAGCAGCTATCTCGCGAATCAGCCCCAGCATTTT
>many|TRBV12-3/TRBV12-4|.|TRBJ1-2
CASSMTGYGYTF
TGTGCCAGCAGTATGACAGGATATGGCTACACCTTC
>few|TRBV7-6|.|TRBJ1-6
CASSLSAGDSPLHF
TGTGCCAGCAGCTTATCAGCCGGGGATTCACCCCTCCACTTT
>few|TRBV4-1|TRBD1|TRBJ2-7
CASSRTGEEQYF
TGCGCCAGCAGCCGGACAGGGGAAGAGCAGTACTTC
>many|TRBV28|TRBD2|TRBJ2-1
CASSPGGSRYNEQFF
TGTGCCAGCAGCCCGGGCGGGAGCAGATACAATGAGCAGTTCTTC
>few|TRBV10-2|.|TRBJ2-3
CASSPGGPSTDTQYF
TGCGCCAGCAGCCCCGGGGGCCCCAGCACAGATACGCAGTATTTT
>few|TRBV28|.|TRBJ2-7
CASSLAPGDYEQYF
TGTGCCAGCAGTCTCGCCCCAGGGGACTACGAGCAGTACTTC
>.|TRBV6-1|TRBD2|TRBJ2-1
CASSERTSGPNEQFF
TGTGCCAGCAGTGAACGGACTAGCGGCCCCAATGAGCAGTTCTTC
>few|TRBV5-5|TRBD2|TRBJ2-5
CASSPGTSGPQETQYF
TGTGCCAGCAGCCCCGGGACTAGCGGCCCCCAAGAGACCCAGTACTTC
>many|TRBV20-1|TRBD1|TRBJ1-6
CSARPNRGAPYNSPLHF
TGCAGTGCTAGACCAAACAGGGGAGCCCCGTATAATTCACCCCTCCACTTT
>.|TRBV7-9|.|TRBJ1-2
CASSLARGTVDGYTF
TGTGCCAGCAGCTTAGCGAGGGGGACGGTCGATGGCTACACCTTC
>few|TRBV28|.|TRBJ2-5
CASSRPGTGETQYF
TGTGCCAGCAGCCGCCCCGGGACGGGAGAGACCCAGTACTTC
>.|TRBV20-1|.|TRBJ2-1
CSARGGVDEQFF
TGCAGTGCTAGAGGAGGGGTGGATGAGCAGTTCTTC
>many|TRBV28|TRBD2|TRBJ2-5
CASSLSGSGGARIQYF
TGTGCCAGCAGTTTATCGGGTAGCGGGGGGGCCAGGATACAGTACTTC
>many|TRBV7-3|TRBD2|TRBJ2-3
CASSKTRGTSGRDTQYF
TGTGCCAGCAGCAAAACGCGGGGAACTAGCGGGAGAGATACGCAGTATTTT
>.|TRBV9|.|TRBJ2-4
CASSPGITNIQYF
TGTGCCAGCAGCCCGGGGATCACGAACATTCAGTACTTC
>.|TRBV6-5|TRBD2|TRBJ2-2
CASSFRGTSGPGELFF
TGTGCCAGCAGTTTTCGAGGGACTAGCGGGCCCGGGGAGCTGTTTTTT
>many|TRBV15|.|TRBJ1-5
CATSSMGTGDQPQHF
TGTGCCACCAGCAGTATGGGAACCGGGGATCAGCCCCAGCATTTT
>.|TRBV7-9|TRBD2|TRBJ2-2
CASRPPGLAGTGELFF
TGTGCCAGCAGACCTCCGGGACTAGCGGGGACCGGGGAGCTGTTTTTT
>few|TRBV15|TRBD1|TRBJ2-1
CATSSMYRTGVHNEQFF
TGTGCCACCAGCAGTATGTACCGGACAGGGGTACACAATGAGCAGTTCTTC
>.|TRBV7-2|.|TRBJ2-3
CASSSRGLVSTDTQYF
TGTGCCAGCAGCTCTAGGGGCCTAGTGAGCACAGATACGCAGTATTTT
>.|TRBV6-6|.|TRBJ2-1
CASTTRDYNEQFF
TGTGCCAGCACCACGAGGGACTACAATGAGCAGTTCTTC
>many|TRBV15|.|TRBJ1-5
CATSRDVGKNQPQHF
TGTGCCACCAGCAGGGACGTAGGGAAAAATCAGCCCCAGCATTTT
>many|TRBV7-2|.|TRBJ2-5
CASSLTTGETQYF
TGTGCCAGCAGCTTAACGACTGGAGAGACCCAGTACTTC
>many|TRBV27|TRBD1|TRBJ2-7
CASSLSDGTGVYEQYF
TGTGCCAGCAGTTTATCGGATGGGACAGGGGTTTACGAGCAGTACTTC
>.|TRBV29-1|.|TRBJ2-7
CSVRRGRDGREQYF
TGCAGCGTTCGGCGCGGCAGGGATGGGCGCGAGCAGTACTTC
>.|TRBV24-1|.|TRBJ1-5
CATGASSTGQPQHF
TGTGCCACCGGGGCATCGAGTACCGGGCAGCCCCAGCATTTT
>few|TRBV5-6|.|TRBJ1-5
CASSLSNTDTQHF
TGTGCCAGCAGCTTGTCCAACACAGATACGCAGCATTTT
>.|TRBV28|TRBD1|TRBJ1-6
CASSPTGEARALHF
TGTGCCAGCAGTCCCACAGGGGAAGCTCGAGCCCTCCACTTT
>.|TRBV7-2|TRBD1|TRBJ1-3
CARSPGQGKGKTIYF
TGTGCCAGGAGCCCGGGACAGGGGAAAGGAAAGACCATATATTTT
>few|TRBV7-9|.|TRBJ2-3
CASSPPGASTDTQYF
TGTGCCAGCAGCCCACCGGGAGCTAGCACAGATACGCAGTATTTT
>.|TRBV15|.|TRBJ2-1
CATSRRSGTYNEQFF
TGTGCCACCAGCCGCCGGAGCGGAACCTACAATGAGCAGTTCTTC
>few|TRBV7-2|.|TRBJ1-5
CASSLIFDPRAPQHF
TGTGCCAGCAGCTTAATTTTTGACCCTCGGGCGCCCCAGCATTTT
>.|TRBV4-1|TRBD2|TRBJ2-1
CASSSFLRAGGPRYNEQFF
TGCGCCAGCAGCTCTTTTTTGAGAGCGGGAGGGCCGCGATACAATGAGCAGTTCTTC
>many|TRBV6-1|TRBD2|TRBJ2-7
CATKRGREEIYEQYF
TGTGCCACCAAACGAGGGCGGGAGGAAATCTACGAGCAGTACTTC
>many|TRBV29-1|TRBD2|TRBJ2-1
CSGLAGRVNEQFF
TGCAGCGGTCTAGCGGGGAGGGTCAATGAGCAGTTCTTC